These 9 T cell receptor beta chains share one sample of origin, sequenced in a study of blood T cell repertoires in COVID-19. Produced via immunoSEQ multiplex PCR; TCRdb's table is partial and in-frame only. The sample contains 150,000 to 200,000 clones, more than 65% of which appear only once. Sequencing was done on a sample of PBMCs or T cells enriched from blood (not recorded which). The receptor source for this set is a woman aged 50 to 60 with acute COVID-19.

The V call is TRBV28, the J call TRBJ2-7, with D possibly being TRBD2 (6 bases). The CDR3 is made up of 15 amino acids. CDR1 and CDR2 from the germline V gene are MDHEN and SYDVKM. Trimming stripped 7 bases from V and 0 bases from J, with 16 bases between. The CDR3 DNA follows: TGTGCCAGCACCCCACACGTGGGGGGCTCCTACGAGCAGTACGTC. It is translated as CASTPHVGGSYEQYV.

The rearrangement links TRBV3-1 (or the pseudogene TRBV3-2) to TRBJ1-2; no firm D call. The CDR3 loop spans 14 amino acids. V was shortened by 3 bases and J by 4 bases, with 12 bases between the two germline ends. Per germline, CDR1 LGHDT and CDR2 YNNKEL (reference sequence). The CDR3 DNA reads TGTGCCAGCAGCCACGAACAAGTAAGCTATGGCTACACCTTC. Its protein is CASSHEQVSYGYTF.

The CDR3 region is CASSWDRQNEQFF. Here the CDR3 DNA reads TGTGCCAGCAGCTGGGACAGGCAGAATGAGCAGTTCTTC. This chain links TRBV7-2 with TRBJ2-1; 8 bases align to TRBD1. Germline lookup yields CDR1 SGHTA and CDR2 FQGNSA. Losses at the gene ends were 4 bases for V and 7 bases for J; bases not matched to a gene: 3. The CDR3 runs to 13 residues.

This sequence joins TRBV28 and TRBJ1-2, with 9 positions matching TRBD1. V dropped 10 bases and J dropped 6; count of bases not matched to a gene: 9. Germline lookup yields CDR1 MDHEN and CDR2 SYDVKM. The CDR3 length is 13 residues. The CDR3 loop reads CATTLGQGDGYTF. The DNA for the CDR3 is TGTGCCACCACGTTGGGACAGGGAGATGGCTACACCTTC.

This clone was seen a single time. The chain's CDR3 is CASSPGGSLLHF. CDR3 coding DNA: TGTGCCAGCTCCCCAGGTGGGAGTCTCCTCCACTTT. The V gene is TRBV18, the J gene TRBJ1-6; D call uncertain. Germline V lookup: CDR1 KGHSH, CDR2 LQKENI. This CDR3 comprises 12 residues. The V end lost 6 bases, the J end lost 15 bases, and 15 bases lay between the germline ends.

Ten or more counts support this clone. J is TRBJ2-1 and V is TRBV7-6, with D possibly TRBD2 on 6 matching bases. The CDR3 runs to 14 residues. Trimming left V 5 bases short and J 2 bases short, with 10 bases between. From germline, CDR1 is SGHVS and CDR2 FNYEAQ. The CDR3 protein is CASSPGLPYNEQFF. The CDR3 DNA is TGTGCCAGCAGCCCGGGACTCCCCTACAATGAGCAGTTCTTC.

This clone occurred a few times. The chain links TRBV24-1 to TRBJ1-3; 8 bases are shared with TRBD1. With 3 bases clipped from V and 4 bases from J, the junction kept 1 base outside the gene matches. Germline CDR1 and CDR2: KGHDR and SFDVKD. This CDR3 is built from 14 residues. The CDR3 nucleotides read TGTGCCACCAGTGATGGGGACAGGGGAAACACCATATATTTT. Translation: CATSDGDRGNTIYF.

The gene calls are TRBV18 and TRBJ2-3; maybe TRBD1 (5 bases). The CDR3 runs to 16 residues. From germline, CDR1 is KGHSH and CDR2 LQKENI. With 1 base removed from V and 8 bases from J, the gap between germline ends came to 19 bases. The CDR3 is CASSPRWGGESATQYF. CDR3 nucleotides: TGTGCCAGCTCACCACGGTGGGGCGGAGAAAGTGCTACGCAGTATTTT.

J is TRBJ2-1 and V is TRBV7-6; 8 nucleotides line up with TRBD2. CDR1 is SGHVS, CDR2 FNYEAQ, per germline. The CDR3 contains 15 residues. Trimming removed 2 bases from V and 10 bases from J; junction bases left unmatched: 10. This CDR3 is CASSLRGGRPMEQFF. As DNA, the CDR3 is TGTGCCAGCAGCTTACGGGGGGGAAGACCAATGGAGCAGTTCTTC.